A single T cell receptor (beta chain) is shown here with its context. The source of the sample is a study of shared clonotypes between healthy human individuals. Only CD45RO-negative cells positively selected for CCR7 counted as naive CD8 cells, so terminally differentiated effector memory CD45RA+ cells were excluded. V lost 3 bases and J lost 1, with 23 bases in between. CDR1 is MNHNS, CDR2 SASEGT, per germline. This CDR3 is built from 19 residues. Clones were sequenced by immunoSEQ multiplex PCR, and TCRdb holds only the in-frame ones, with some missing. In the table there are fewer than 800,000 clones, roughly 94% of which are singletons.

This TCR was sampled from a man aged 25-45 years in good health. Sequencing used naive CD8+ T cells sorted from blood. The V and J genes are TRBV6-1 and TRBJ2-3; D not certain. The CDR3 coding sequence is TGTGCCAGCAGTGACCTAATACCCGATAGGATCATTGGCACAGATACGCAGTATTTT. The encoded protein is CASSDLIPDRIIGTDTQYF.